This entry lists 16 T cell receptor beta chains sequenced from one sample in a study of T-cell memory formation after mild COVID-19. In TCRdb, the 5' RACE reads were re-called with MiXCR into one record per CDR3 protein. The sample includes about 400,000 distinct CDR3 sequences, approximately 16% seen only once; the top ten take roughly 21%. Sequenced material: PBMCs or a T cell subset sorted from them (not recorded which). Receptors were obtained from a man aged 18-30 years who had mild COVID-19 (a few samples of this study predate the infection). Cell type and time point are not known.

The V and J genes are TRBV7-9 and TRBJ1-1; D is perhaps TRBD1 (5 bases). V was shortened by 1 base and J by 0 bases, with 9 bases between the two germline ends. This CDR3 region has 15 residues. The V gene's germline CDR1 is SEHNR and CDR2 FQNEAQ (reference sequence). The CDR3 is CASSLGGVMNTEAFF. CDR3 coding DNA: TGTGCCAGCAGCTTAGGAGGGGTTATGAACACTGAAGCTTTCTTT.

Only a few counts were recorded for this clonotype. This chain uses TRBV24-1 with TRBJ2-7; no clear D gene. Trimming took 8 bases from V and 2 from J, leaving 18 bases between them. The CDR3 runs 15 residues. Germline V gene data show CDR1 as KGHDR and CDR2 as SFDVKD. The chain's CDR3 is CATTVPAVDTYEQYV. The CDR3 DNA is TGTGCCACCACAGTCCCCGCTGTCGATACCTACGAGCAGTACGTC.

This chain connects TRBV6-9 to TRBJ2-7, with 8 bases that match TRBD1. V trimming: 6 bases; J trimming: 2 bases; junction bases outside the gene matches: 9. Germline assignment: CDR1 MNHGY and CDR2 SVAAGI. CDR3 length: 15 residues. Here the CDR3 DNA reads TGTGCCAGCAGCAAGACAGGGGATAGGGCCTACGAGCAGTACGTC. This encodes CASSKTGDRAYEQYV.

The chain couples TRBV7-6 to TRBJ2-1; maybe TRBD1 (6 bases). Germline CDR1 SGHVS, CDR2 FNYEAQ. V lost 6 bases and J 0 bases, leaving 15 bases between the germline ends. This CDR3 has 16 amino acids. The CDR3, as DNA: TGTGCCAGCAGGGATACGACAGGAAACTCCTACAATGAGCAGTTCTTC. Translating it yields CASRDTTGNSYNEQFF.

This chain connects TRBV6-1 to TRBJ2-3, with unresolved D. Germline lookup yields CDR1 MNHNS and CDR2 SASEGT. CDR3 length: 13 amino acids. V was clipped by 8 bases and J by 3 bases, with 12 bases between them. The CDR3 is CASHRHGTDTQYF. CDR3 nucleotides: TGTGCCAGCCATAGACACGGTACAGATACGCAGTATTTT.

The genes are TRBV9 and TRBJ1-3; the D gene is possibly TRBD1 (5 bases). V was clipped by 0 bases and J by 4 bases, with 11 bases between them. The CDR3 covers 15 residues. Germline CDR1 reads SGDLS; CDR2 reads YYNGEE. This CDR3 reads CASSVGQFGGNTIYF. In nucleotides, the CDR3 is TGTGCCAGCAGCGTAGGACAGTTTGGAGGAAACACCATATATTTT.

This clonotype came up a few times. The chain has TRBV5-1 and TRBJ1-6; TRBD1 agrees at 7 bases. V lost 2 bases to trimming and J lost 10 bases; unmatched junction nucleotides: 3. From germline, CDR1 is SGHRS and CDR2 YFSETQ. The CDR3 loop spans 13 amino acids. The CDR3 is CASSFDRESPLHF. The CDR3 nucleotides are TGCGCCAGCAGCTTCGACAGGGAGTCACCCCTCCACTTT.

The rearrangement uses TRBV7-9 and TRBJ1-2; no firm D call. Germline-derived CDR1 and CDR2 are SEHNR and FQNEAQ (reference sequence). Trimming removed 6 bases from V and 4 bases from J, with 15 bases in between. CDR3 length: 14 amino acids. CDR3 residues: CASSPPGKAYGYTF. The CDR3 DNA follows: TGTGCCAGCAGTCCTCCCGGGAAAGCCTATGGCTACACCTTC.

The sample holds a few counts of this clonotype. This sequence joins TRBV19 and TRBJ2-3; D unclear. The CDR3 runs 13 residues. The germline gives CDR1 LNHDA, CDR2 SQIVND (reference sequence). Trimming stripped 3 bases from V and 2 bases from J, with 6 bases between. CDR3 loop: CASSMGNTDTQYF. CDR3 DNA: TGTGCCAGTAGTATGGGGAACACAGATACGCAGTATTTT.

This clonotype has a handful of counts. The genes are TRBV28 and TRBJ2-3; no firm D call. This CDR3 is 11 amino acids long. Deletions cut 7 bases from V and 2 bases from J, with 4 bases between. Germline CDR1 is MDHEN and CDR2 is SYDVKM. The CDR3 DNA reads as TGTGCCAGCAAACTCACAGATACGCAGTATTTT. Protein: CASKLTDTQYF.

This clonotype was seen a few times. V is TRBV6-1 and J is TRBJ2-1, with 8 positions matching TRBD2. The ends lost 5 bases at V and 9 bases at J; junction bases unmatched: 6. The germline V gene has CDR1 MNHNS and CDR2 SASEGT. CDR3 length equals 13 residues. CDR3 sequence (DNA): TGTGCCAGCAGTACGACTAGCGTAAGTGAGCAGTTCTTC. Translated: CASSTTSVSEQFF.

This clonotype was found a few times. The V and J genes are TRBV10-3 and TRBJ2-1; TRBD1 matches at 8 bases. V was pared by 10 bases and J by 3 bases, with 8 bases of the junction left unmatched. The CDR3 spans 14 residues. The germline CDR1 and CDR2 sequences are ENHRY and SYGVKD. CDR3 sequence: CANGQGGSYNEQFF. The CDR3 nucleotides are TGTGCCAACGGACAGGGCGGAAGCTACAATGAGCAGTTCTTC.

Ten or more counts support this clonotype. The V gene is TRBV7-2, the J gene TRBJ2-7, with 9 positions matching TRBD2. Germline lookup yields CDR1 SGHTA and CDR2 FQGNSA. The J segment lost 7 bases and the V segment lost 4 bases, leaving 5 bases of the junction unmatched. The CDR3 has 13 residues. The CDR3 region has the DNA TGTGCCAGCAGCTCCCGAGCGGGGGGTGAGCAGTACGTC. It codes for CASSSRAGGEQYV.

The J gene is TRBJ1-5, the V gene TRBV6-2 or TRBV6-3, with a weak D call TRBD1 (5 bases). V was shortened by 2 bases and J by 7 bases, with 12 bases between the two germline ends. This CDR3 contains 14 residues. Per the germline V gene, CDR1 is MNHEY and CDR2 is SVGEGT. As DNA, the CDR3 is TGTGCCAGCAGTTACGGGGCCCCCAACCAGCCCCAGCATTTT. Amino acid sequence: CASSYGAPNQPQHF.

V is TRBV10-3 and J is TRBJ2-5; D gene uncertain. V was cut by 6 bases and J by 5 bases, with 16 bases left in between. The CDR3 is made up of 14 amino acids. Germline CDR1 and CDR2: ENHRY and SYGVKD. The CDR3 spells CAISALDDPETQYF. The DNA of the CDR3 is TGTGCCATCAGCGCGCTGGACGACCCGGAGACCCAGTACTTC.

This clonotype was seen a few times. CDR3 residues: CASSTQGAGNTEAFF. CDR3 DNA sequence: TGCGCCAGCAGCACCCAGGGGGCAGGGAACACTGAAGCTTTCTTT. The V call is TRBV5-1, the J call TRBJ1-1, with 8 bases aligning to TRBD1. The germline V gene has CDR1 SGHRS and CDR2 YFSETQ. The CDR3 totals 15 residues. With V trimmed by 4 bases and J by 1 base, 6 bases remained unmatched.